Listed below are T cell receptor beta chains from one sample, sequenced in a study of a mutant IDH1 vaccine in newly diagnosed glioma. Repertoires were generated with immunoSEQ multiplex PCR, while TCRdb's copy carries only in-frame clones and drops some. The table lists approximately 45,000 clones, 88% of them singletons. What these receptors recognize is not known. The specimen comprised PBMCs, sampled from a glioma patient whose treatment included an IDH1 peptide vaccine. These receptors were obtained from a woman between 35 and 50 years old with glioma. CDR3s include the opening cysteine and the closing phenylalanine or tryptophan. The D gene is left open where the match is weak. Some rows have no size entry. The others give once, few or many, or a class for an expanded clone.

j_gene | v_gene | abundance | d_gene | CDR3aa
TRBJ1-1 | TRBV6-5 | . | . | CASSYSLGITEAFF
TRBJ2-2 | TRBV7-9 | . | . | CASSLRRSQGTTGELFF
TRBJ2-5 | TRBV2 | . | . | CASSEEVTLRTQYF
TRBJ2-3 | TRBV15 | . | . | CATRLRRSSTDTQYF
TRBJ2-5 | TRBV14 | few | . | CASSSGGAVKETQYF
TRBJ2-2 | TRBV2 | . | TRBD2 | CASGLAGGGTGELFF
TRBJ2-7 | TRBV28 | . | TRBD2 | CASSWVAGSYEQYF
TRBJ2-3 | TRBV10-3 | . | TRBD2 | CAISLTRGTGGVDTQYF
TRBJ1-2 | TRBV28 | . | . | CASSRGDLGNYGYTF
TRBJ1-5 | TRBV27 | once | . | CASNPGARSNQPQHF
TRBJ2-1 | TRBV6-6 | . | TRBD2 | CASSYVSGTGYNEQFF
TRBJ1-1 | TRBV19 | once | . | CASSRGARNTEAFF
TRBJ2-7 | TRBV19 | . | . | CASSIAGDEQYF
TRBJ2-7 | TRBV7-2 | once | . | CASSSSVGYEQYF
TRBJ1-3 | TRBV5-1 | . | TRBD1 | CASSRGTDPNTIYF
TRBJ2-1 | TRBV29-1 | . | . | CSLQRERYNEQFF
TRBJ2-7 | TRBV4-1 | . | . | CASSQEGLASYEQYF
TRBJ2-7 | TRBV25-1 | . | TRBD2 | CASTTEAGVGEQYF
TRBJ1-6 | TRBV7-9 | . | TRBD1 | CASTSAEGANSPLHF
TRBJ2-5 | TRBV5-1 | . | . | CASSLSPGGGQETQYF
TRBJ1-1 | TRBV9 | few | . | CASSVSGTTEAFF
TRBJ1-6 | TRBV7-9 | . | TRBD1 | CASSFARTGMNSPLHF
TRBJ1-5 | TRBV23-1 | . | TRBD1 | CASGGTVISNQPQHF
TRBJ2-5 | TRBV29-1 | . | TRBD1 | CSVGQGETQYF
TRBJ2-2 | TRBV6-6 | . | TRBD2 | CASSLRAGGPAGELFF
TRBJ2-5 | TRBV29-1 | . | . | CSVEDVGGWGGETQYF
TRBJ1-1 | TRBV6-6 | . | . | CASKGSNTEAFF
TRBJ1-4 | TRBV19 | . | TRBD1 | CASSSRTGRGEKLFF
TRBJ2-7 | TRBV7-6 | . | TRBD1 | CASSPGTGEREQYF
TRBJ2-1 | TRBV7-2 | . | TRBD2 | CASSERGTRPSNEQFF
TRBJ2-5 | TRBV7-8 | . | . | CASSSTILGGGVEFSKTQYF
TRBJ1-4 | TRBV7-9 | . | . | CASRELKGFDEKLFF
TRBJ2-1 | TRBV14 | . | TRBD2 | CASRSSKTSRGEQFF
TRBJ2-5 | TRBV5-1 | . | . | CASSFDGHQETQYF
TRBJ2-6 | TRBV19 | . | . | CASGPRRAGANVLTF
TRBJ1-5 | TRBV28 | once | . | CASKKGVSNQPQHF
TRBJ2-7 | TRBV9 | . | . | CASSSYEQYF
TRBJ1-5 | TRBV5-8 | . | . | CASSPGGVEGQPQHF
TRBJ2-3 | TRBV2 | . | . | CASRERAGPSTDTQYF
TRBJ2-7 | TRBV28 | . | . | CASRTQGYEQYF
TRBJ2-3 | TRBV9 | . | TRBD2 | CASSMTSGYTDTQYF
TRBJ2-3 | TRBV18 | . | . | CASSRSGTSTFSTDTQYF
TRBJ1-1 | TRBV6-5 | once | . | CASSYSSGGAAFF